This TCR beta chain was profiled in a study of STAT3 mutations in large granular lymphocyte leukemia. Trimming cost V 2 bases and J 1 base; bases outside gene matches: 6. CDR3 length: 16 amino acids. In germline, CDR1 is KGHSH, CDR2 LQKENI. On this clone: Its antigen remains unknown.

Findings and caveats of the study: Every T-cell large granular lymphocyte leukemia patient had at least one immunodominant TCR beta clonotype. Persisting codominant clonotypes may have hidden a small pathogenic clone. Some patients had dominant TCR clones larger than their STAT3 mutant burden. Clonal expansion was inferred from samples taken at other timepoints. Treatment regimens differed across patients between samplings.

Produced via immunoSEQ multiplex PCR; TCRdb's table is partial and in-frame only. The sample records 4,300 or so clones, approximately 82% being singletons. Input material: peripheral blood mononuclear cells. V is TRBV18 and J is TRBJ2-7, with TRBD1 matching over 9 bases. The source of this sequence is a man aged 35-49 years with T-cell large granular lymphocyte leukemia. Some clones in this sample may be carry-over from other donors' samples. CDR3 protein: CASSPVRGQGSYEQYF. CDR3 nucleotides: TGTGCCAGCTCACCAGTAAGGGGACAGGGATCCTACGAGCAGTACTTC.